This TCR beta chain was observed in a study of OX40 agonist ivuxolimab in advanced cancers. Study details: Prior therapy, whether anti-PD-1, anti-PD-L1 or anti-CTLA-4, was allowed, and about 39% had some.

Only in-frame clones appear in the TCRdb table, and some are missing; sequencing was by immunoSEQ multiplex PCR. The table shows roughly 45,000 clones, with about four fifths occurring only once. About this clone: Its target is unknown.

The CDR3 contains 15 residues. The J segment lost 8 bases and the V segment lost 3 bases, leaving 7 bases of the junction unmatched. CDR1 is SGHVS and CDR2 is FQNEAQ in the germline V gene. Study-wide results and caveats: Averaged across samples, CD8+ T cells carried more expanded clones than CD4+ did.

With baseline, cycle 4 day 1, and cycle 7 day 1 as timepoints, blood was sampled. The chain carries TRBV7-8 and TRBJ2-1; TRBD2 matches 10 bases. The specimen comprised CD4+ or CD8+ T cells sorted from blood, sampled in a trial of the OX40 agonist ivuxolimab. The sequence derives from an adult with an advanced solid tumor such as melanoma, head and neck, liver or kidney cancer. The CDR3 spells CASSLGTSVDDEQFF. The CDR3 nucleotides read TGTGCCAGCAGCTTGGGGACTAGCGTCGACGATGAGCAGTTCTTC.